The subject of this entry is one T cell receptor (beta chain). What it recognizes is unknown. This record belongs to a study of STAT3 mutations in large granular lymphocyte leukemia. Study-wide background: Over half of T-LGLL patients had one or more immunosuppressive regimens.

The germline V and J ends were trimmed by 4 bases and 9 bases, with 8 bases remaining between them. Germline assignment: CDR1 SGHTS and CDR2 YDEGEE. This CDR3 region has 11 residues. Average productive template count per sample was about 42,000. The assay was immunoSEQ multiplex PCR, and TCRdb's table has in-frame clones only and misses some. The top ten clones hold less than 9.5% of a sample with roughly 14,000 clones, around nine tenths of them seen once. Notes on the study in general: Some patients had persisting codominant clonotypes that could mask small clones. In T-cell large granular lymphocyte leukemia, about half of patients showed multiple immunodominant subclonotypes. After therapy, about 35% of the 18 patients switched clonotypes, all new clones STAT3 wild type.

Sequenced material: peripheral blood mononuclear cells. The V gene is TRBV5-8, the J gene TRBJ1-5, with D unclear. The sequence came from a woman aged 45-60 years with T-cell large granular lymphocyte leukemia. Some clones in this sample may be carry-over from other donors' samples. CDR3 DNA sequence: TGTGCCAGCAGCCGTAACCGGCCCCAGCATTTT. It is translated as CASSRNRPQHF.